The rows below give T cell receptor beta chains drawn from one sample of a study of chemoradiotherapy in HPV16-positive cancers. The method was immunoSEQ multiplex PCR; TCRdb's version includes in-frame clones alone and lacks a portion of them. This table holds around 8,800 clones, roughly four fifths found once. The sequencing used tumor tissue, collected from a patient who underwent chemoradiotherapy. The receptors stem from a human donor with HPV-associated anogenital cancer. The CDR3 runs from the conserved cysteine through the conserved F or W. Fields, in order: V gene, J gene, clone size, D gene, CDR3 length, CDR3 DNA, CDR3 protein. A D gene is named only where the DNA matches it firmly. Size is omitted from some rows. Given values are once, few, many or a class for expanded clones.

V gene: TRBV11-3
J gene: TRBJ1-1
clone size: -
D gene: -
CDR3 length: 15
CDR3 DNA: TGTGCCAGCAGGCCCGAGCAAGTGGGGGACACTGAAGCTTTCTTT
CDR3 protein: CASRPEQVGDTEAFF

V gene: TRBV7-2
J gene: TRBJ1-5
clone size: -
D gene: -
CDR3 length: 17
CDR3 DNA: TGTGCCAGCAGCATCGGGGCAGGGATAGGTAACAATCAGCCCCAGCATTTT
CDR3 protein: CASSIGAGIGNNQPQHF

V gene: TRBV30
J gene: TRBJ1-2
clone size: once
D gene: TRBD1
CDR3 length: 15
CDR3 DNA: TGTGCCTGGAGTGCACAGGGGCTAGCTAACTATGGCTACACCTTC
CDR3 protein: CAWSAQGLANYGYTF

V gene: TRBV2
J gene: TRBJ2-5
clone size: -
D gene: TRBD2
CDR3 length: 14
CDR3 DNA: TGTGCCAGCACCCGGGGGGGAGCGGGAGAGACCCAGTACTTC
CDR3 protein: CASTRGGAGETQYF

V gene: TRBV28
J gene: TRBJ2-1
clone size: -
D gene: TRBD2
CDR3 length: 15
CDR3 DNA: TGTGCCAGCACGAGGGTAGCGGGGGGATACAATGAGCAGTTCTTC
CDR3 protein: CASTRVAGGYNEQFF

V gene: TRBV11-3
J gene: TRBJ2-1
clone size: -
D gene: TRBD2
CDR3 length: 15
CDR3 DNA: TGTGCCAGCAGCTTAGCTGCCGGGACTAACAATGAGCAGTTCTTC
CDR3 protein: CASSLAAGTNNEQFF

V gene: TRBV18
J gene: TRBJ1-2
clone size: few
D gene: -
CDR3 length: 15
CDR3 DNA: TGTGCCAGCTCACCAGAAGCCTCAACGGGCTATGGCTACACCTTC
CDR3 protein: CASSPEASTGYGYTF

V gene: TRBV9
J gene: TRBJ1-2
clone size: -
D gene: -
CDR3 length: 11
CDR3 DNA: TGTGCCAGCAGCGTCAATCATGGCTACACCTTC
CDR3 protein: CASSVNHGYTF

V gene: TRBV4-1
J gene: TRBJ2-5
clone size: -
D gene: TRBD2
CDR3 length: 17
CDR3 DNA: TGCGCCAGCAGCCACTCCCGGAGGACTAGCGGGTTTGAGACCCAGTACTTC
CDR3 protein: CASSHSRRTSGFETQYF

V gene: TRBV2
J gene: TRBJ1-2
clone size: -
D gene: -
CDR3 length: 13
CDR3 DNA: TGTGCCAGCGAGCCGCCCCAGGGTGGGGGCTACACCTTC
CDR3 protein: CASEPPQGGGYTF

V gene: TRBV15
J gene: TRBJ1-1
clone size: -
D gene: -
CDR3 length: 18
CDR3 DNA: TGTGCCACCAGCAGAGATATGGGGATCCAATTCGTGAACACTGAAGCTTTCTTT
CDR3 protein: CATSRDMGIQFVNTEAFF

V gene: TRBV4-1
J gene: TRBJ1-3
clone size: few
D gene: -
CDR3 length: 16
CDR3 DNA: TGCGCCAGCAGCCACCGTACAGGGAAGGCTGGAAACACCATATATTTT
CDR3 protein: CASSHRTGKAGNTIYF

V gene: TRBV7-3
J gene: TRBJ2-3
clone size: -
D gene: TRBD2
CDR3 length: 16
CDR3 DNA: TGTGCCAGCAGCTTAGGTGTTAGGGGAGGGACAGATACGCAGTATTTT
CDR3 protein: CASSLGVRGGTDTQYF

V gene: TRBV9
J gene: TRBJ2-7
clone size: -
D gene: TRBD2
CDR3 length: 16
CDR3 DNA: TGTGCCAGCAGCCCGGGGGGGAGGACTAGTCGGCACGAGCAGTACTTC
CDR3 protein: CASSPGGRTSRHEQYF

V gene: TRBV5-1
J gene: TRBJ2-1
clone size: -
D gene: TRBD2
CDR3 length: 15
CDR3 DNA: TGCGCCAGCAGCTGGATGACTAGCCCCCCCAATGAGCAGTTCTTC
CDR3 protein: CASSWMTSPPNEQFF

V gene: TRBV30
J gene: TRBJ2-7
clone size: -
D gene: -
CDR3 length: 16
CDR3 DNA: TGTGCCTGGAGTGTTGGAGAGCCGTGGAGGTCCGACGAGCAGTACTTC
CDR3 protein: CAWSVGEPWRSDEQYF

V gene: TRBV28
J gene: TRBJ2-5
clone size: -
D gene: TRBD2
CDR3 length: 15
CDR3 DNA: TGTGCCAGCAGTTTATCGGGGGGTCCGCGAAAGACCCAGTACTTC
CDR3 protein: CASSLSGGPRKTQYF

V gene: TRBV15
J gene: TRBJ1-5
clone size: -
D gene: -
CDR3 length: 16
CDR3 DNA: TGTGCCACCAGCAGAGGCTGGACGGGGGATGATCAGCCCCAGCATTTT
CDR3 protein: CATSRGWTGDDQPQHF

V gene: TRBV7-6
J gene: TRBJ1-2
clone size: -
D gene: -
CDR3 length: 17
CDR3 DNA: TGTGCCAGCAGCCTGACAGGACGCCTGTCGAACCTGGATGGCTACACCTTC
CDR3 protein: CASSLTGRLSNLDGYTF

V gene: TRBV7-2
J gene: TRBJ2-1
clone size: -
D gene: -
CDR3 length: 13
CDR3 DNA: TGTGCCAGCAGCTTAGGGGAGTACAATGAGCAGTTCTTC
CDR3 protein: CASSLGEYNEQFF

V gene: TRBV5-1
J gene: TRBJ2-5
clone size: -
D gene: TRBD2
CDR3 length: 14
CDR3 DNA: TGCGCCAGCAGCTTAAGACTAGCGCAAGAGACCCAGTACTTC
CDR3 protein: CASSLRLAQETQYF

V gene: TRBV5-4
J gene: TRBJ2-2
clone size: -
D gene: TRBD1
CDR3 length: 15
CDR3 DNA: TGTGCCAGCAGCTGGGGACAGGAGGACACCGGGGAGCTGTTTTTT
CDR3 protein: CASSWGQEDTGELFF

V gene: TRBV6-5
J gene: TRBJ2-5
clone size: -
D gene: -
CDR3 length: 15
CDR3 DNA: TGTGCCAGCAGTTACTCGGTAGGGTCAATTAAGACCCAGTACTTC
CDR3 protein: CASSYSVGSIKTQYF

V gene: TRBV27
J gene: TRBJ2-3
clone size: -
D gene: TRBD1
CDR3 length: 14
CDR3 DNA: TGTGCCACCGACCCGGGACAGCCCGTATATACGCAGTATTTT
CDR3 protein: CATDPGQPVYTQYF

V gene: TRBV4-3
J gene: TRBJ2-3
clone size: -
D gene: -
CDR3 length: 18
CDR3 DNA: TGCGCCAGCAGCCATCTTCTAGGGGGGGCCCCCCCCGCAGATACGCAGTATTTT
CDR3 protein: CASSHLLGGAPPADTQYF

V gene: TRBV12-5
J gene: TRBJ2-1
clone size: -
D gene: TRBD2
CDR3 length: 16
CDR3 DNA: TGTGCTAGTGGTTTGGTACTGGCTAGCGGGAGGAGTGAGCAGTTCTTC
CDR3 protein: CASGLVLASGRSEQFF

V gene: TRBV10-3
J gene: TRBJ2-4
clone size: -
D gene: -
CDR3 length: 17
CDR3 DNA: TGTGCCATCAGTGAGCCCGGTACCGAGTCTCTTGGAAACATTCAGTACTTC
CDR3 protein: CAISEPGTESLGNIQYF

V gene: TRBV5-6
J gene: TRBJ2-7
clone size: -
D gene: TRBD1
CDR3 length: 15
CDR3 DNA: TGTGCCAGCAGCGTAAGATCCGGGACAGGGAGCGAGCAGTACTTC
CDR3 protein: CASSVRSGTGSEQYF

V gene: TRBV10-3
J gene: TRBJ1-2
clone size: -
D gene: -
CDR3 length: 15
CDR3 DNA: TGTGCCATCAGCGAACAGGGAACCTTTTCTATGGGCTACACCTTC
CDR3 protein: CAISEQGTFSMGYTF

V gene: TRBV29-1
J gene: TRBJ1-1
clone size: -
D gene: -
CDR3 length: 15
CDR3 DNA: TGCAGCGTTGCCCGCTACTTCGATATGAACACTGAAGCTTTCTTT
CDR3 protein: CSVARYFDMNTEAFF

V gene: TRBV5-8
J gene: TRBJ2-5
clone size: once
D gene: -
CDR3 length: 13
CDR3 DNA: TGTGCCAGCAACGTGGACATGTGGGAGACCCAGTACTTC
CDR3 protein: CASNVDMWETQYF

V gene: TRBV7-2
J gene: TRBJ2-1
clone size: -
D gene: -
CDR3 length: 15
CDR3 DNA: TGTGCCAGCAGCTTACAGTCTAACCGGTACAATGAGCAGTTCTTC
CDR3 protein: CASSLQSNRYNEQFF

V gene: TRBV5-4
J gene: TRBJ2-4
clone size: once
D gene: -
CDR3 length: 15
CDR3 DNA: TGTGCCAGCAGCTTGAAGGGGGGTGGCAAAAACATTCAGTACTTC
CDR3 protein: CASSLKGGGKNIQYF

V gene: TRBV5-4
J gene: TRBJ1-1
clone size: -
D gene: -
CDR3 length: 14
CDR3 DNA: TGTGCCAGCAGCTTGGTGGGGAAGAACACTGAAGCTTTCTTT
CDR3 protein: CASSLVGKNTEAFF

V gene: TRBV2
J gene: TRBJ2-1
clone size: -
D gene: -
CDR3 length: 10
CDR3 DNA: TGTGCCACTACCGCGGGTCCTCTGTTCTTC
CDR3 protein: CATTAGPLFF

V gene: TRBV5-1
J gene: TRBJ1-2
clone size: -
D gene: -
CDR3 length: 16
CDR3 DNA: TGCGCCAGCAGCTTGGATCCCCGGGAGAGGATCTATGGCTACACCTTC
CDR3 protein: CASSLDPRERIYGYTF

V gene: TRBV7-9
J gene: TRBJ1-5
clone size: few
D gene: -
CDR3 length: 13
CDR3 DNA: TGTGCCAGCAGCCAGGGGAGGGATCAGCCCCAGCATTTT
CDR3 protein: CASSQGRDQPQHF

V gene: TRBV7-2
J gene: TRBJ1-4
clone size: -
D gene: TRBD1
CDR3 length: 14
CDR3 DNA: TGTGCCAGCAGCTTAGACAGGGGGTGGGAAAAACTGTTTTTT
CDR3 protein: CASSLDRGWEKLFF

V gene: TRBV7-2
J gene: TRBJ1-1
clone size: few
D gene: -
CDR3 length: 16
CDR3 DNA: TGTGCCAGCAGCTTAGAGCGCCCGGGGCGGCAGGCTGAAGCTTTCTTT
CDR3 protein: CASSLERPGRQAEAFF

V gene: TRBV19
J gene: TRBJ2-1
clone size: -
D gene: TRBD1
CDR3 length: 17
CDR3 DNA: TGTGCCAGTAGGGTAAGATCGGGACAGGGGTCATACAATGAGCAGTTCTTC
CDR3 protein: CASRVRSGQGSYNEQFF

V gene: TRBV7-9
J gene: TRBJ2-6
clone size: -
D gene: -
CDR3 length: 18
CDR3 DNA: TGTGCCAGCAGCTCGGGGCCAAGGGGCGCGCCTGGGGCCAACGTCCTGACTTTC
CDR3 protein: CASSSGPRGAPGANVLTF

V gene: TRBV29-1
J gene: TRBJ2-3
clone size: -
D gene: -
CDR3 length: 14
CDR3 DNA: TGCAGCGTTGAAGATGGGTGGAGCACAGATACGCAGTATTTT
CDR3 protein: CSVEDGWSTDTQYF

V gene: TRBV18
J gene: TRBJ1-5
clone size: -
D gene: -
CDR3 length: 17
CDR3 DNA: TGTGCCAGCTCACCTACGAGGGGGAGATATAGCAATCAGCCCCAGCATTTT
CDR3 protein: CASSPTRGRYSNQPQHF

V gene: TRBV18
J gene: TRBJ1-3
clone size: -
D gene: -
CDR3 length: 15
CDR3 DNA: TGTGCCAGCTCACCAGGCAGCAACTCTGGAAACACCATATATTTT
CDR3 protein: CASSPGSNSGNTIYF

V gene: TRBV7-2
J gene: TRBJ1-3
clone size: -
D gene: TRBD1
CDR3 length: 17
CDR3 DNA: TGTGCCAGCAGCTTAGGACAGGGCTTAGATGGGGGAAACACCATATATTTT
CDR3 protein: CASSLGQGLDGGNTIYF

V gene: TRBV30
J gene: TRBJ1-2
clone size: -
D gene: -
CDR3 length: 13
CDR3 DNA: TGTGCCTGGAGGACAGAGCGGCACTATGGCTACACCTTC
CDR3 protein: CAWRTERHYGYTF